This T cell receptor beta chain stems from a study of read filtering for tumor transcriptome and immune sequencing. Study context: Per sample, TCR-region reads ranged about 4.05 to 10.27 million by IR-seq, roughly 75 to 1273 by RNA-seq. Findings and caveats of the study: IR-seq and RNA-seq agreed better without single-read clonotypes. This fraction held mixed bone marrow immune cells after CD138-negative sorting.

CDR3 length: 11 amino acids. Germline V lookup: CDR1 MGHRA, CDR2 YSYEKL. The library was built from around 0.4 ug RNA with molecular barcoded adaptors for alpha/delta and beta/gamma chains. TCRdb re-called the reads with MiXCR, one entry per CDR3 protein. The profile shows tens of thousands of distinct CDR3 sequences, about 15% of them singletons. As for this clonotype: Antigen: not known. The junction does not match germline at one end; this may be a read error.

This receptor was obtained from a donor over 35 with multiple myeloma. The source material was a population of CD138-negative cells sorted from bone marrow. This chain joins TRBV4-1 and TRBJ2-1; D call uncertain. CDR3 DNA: TGCGTCAGCAGCCGTACCAGGGAGCAGTTCTTC. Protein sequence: CVSSRTREQFF.